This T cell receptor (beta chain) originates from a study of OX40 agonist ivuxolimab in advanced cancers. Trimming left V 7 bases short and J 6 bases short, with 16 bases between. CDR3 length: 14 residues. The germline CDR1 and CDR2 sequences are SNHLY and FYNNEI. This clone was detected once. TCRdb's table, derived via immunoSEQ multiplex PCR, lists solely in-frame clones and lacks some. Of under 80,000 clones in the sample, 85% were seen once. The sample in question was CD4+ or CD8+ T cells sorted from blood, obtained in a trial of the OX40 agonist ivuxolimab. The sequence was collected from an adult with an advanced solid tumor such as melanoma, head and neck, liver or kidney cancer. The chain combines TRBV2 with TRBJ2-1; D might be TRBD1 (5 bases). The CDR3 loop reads CASTLGDTLNEQFF. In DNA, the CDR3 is TGTGCCAGCACCCTAGGGGATACGCTCAATGAGCAGTTCTTC.